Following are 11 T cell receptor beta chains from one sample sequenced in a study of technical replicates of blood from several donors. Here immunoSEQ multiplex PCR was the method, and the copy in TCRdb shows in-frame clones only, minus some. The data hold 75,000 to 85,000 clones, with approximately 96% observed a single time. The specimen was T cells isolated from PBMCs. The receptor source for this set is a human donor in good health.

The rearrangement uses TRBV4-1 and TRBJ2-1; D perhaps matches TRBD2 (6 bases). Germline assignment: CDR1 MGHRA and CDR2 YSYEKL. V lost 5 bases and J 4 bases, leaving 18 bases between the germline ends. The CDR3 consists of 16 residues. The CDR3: CASSTSLRDFYNEQFF. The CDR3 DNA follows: TGCGCCAGCAGCACCAGCCTCCGGGACTTTTACAATGAGCAGTTCTTC.

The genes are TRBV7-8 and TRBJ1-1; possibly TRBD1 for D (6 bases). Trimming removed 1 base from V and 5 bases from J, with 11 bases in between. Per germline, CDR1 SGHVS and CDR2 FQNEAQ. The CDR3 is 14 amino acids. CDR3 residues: CASSLGGGGTEAFF. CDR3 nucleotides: TGTGCCAGCAGCTTAGGGGGGGGCGGTACTGAAGCTTTCTTT.

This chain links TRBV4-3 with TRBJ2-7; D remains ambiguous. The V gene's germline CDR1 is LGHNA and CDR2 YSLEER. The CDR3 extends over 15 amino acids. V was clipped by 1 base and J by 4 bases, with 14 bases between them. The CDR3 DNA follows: TGCGCCAGCAGCCAAGCGTCAGGTACTGGGTACGAGCAGTACTTC. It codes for CASSQASGTGYEQYF.

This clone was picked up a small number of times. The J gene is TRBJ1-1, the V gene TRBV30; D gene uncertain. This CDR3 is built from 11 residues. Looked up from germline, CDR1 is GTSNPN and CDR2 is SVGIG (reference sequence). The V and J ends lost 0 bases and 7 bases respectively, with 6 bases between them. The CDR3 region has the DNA TGTGCCTGGAGTGTACAAATTGAAGCTTTCTTT. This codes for CAWSVQIEAFF.

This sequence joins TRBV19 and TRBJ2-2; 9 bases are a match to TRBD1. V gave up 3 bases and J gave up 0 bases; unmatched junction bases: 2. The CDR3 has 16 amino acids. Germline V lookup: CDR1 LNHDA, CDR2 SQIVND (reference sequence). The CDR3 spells CASSMDRGANTGELFF. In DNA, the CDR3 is TGTGCCAGTAGTATGGACAGGGGAGCGAACACCGGGGAGCTGTTTTTT.

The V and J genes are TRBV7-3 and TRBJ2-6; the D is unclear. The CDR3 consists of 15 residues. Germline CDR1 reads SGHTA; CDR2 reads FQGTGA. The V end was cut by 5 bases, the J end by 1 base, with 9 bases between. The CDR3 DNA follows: TGTGCCAGCAGCCCCCCAGGATCTGGGGCCAACGTCCTGACTTTC. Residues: CASSPPGSGANVLTF.

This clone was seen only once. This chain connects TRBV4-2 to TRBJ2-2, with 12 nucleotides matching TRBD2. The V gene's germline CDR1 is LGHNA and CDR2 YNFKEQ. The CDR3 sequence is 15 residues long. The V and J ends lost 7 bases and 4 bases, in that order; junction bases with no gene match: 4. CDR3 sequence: CASNPSGRATGELFF. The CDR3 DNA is TGTGCCAGCAACCCTAGCGGGAGGGCCACCGGGGAGCTGTTTTTT.

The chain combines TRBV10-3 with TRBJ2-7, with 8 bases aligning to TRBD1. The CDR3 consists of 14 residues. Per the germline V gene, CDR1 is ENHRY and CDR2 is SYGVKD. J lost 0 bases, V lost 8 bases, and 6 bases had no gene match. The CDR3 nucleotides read TGTGCCATCGGTTGGGACAGGAGCTCCTACGAGCAGTACTTC. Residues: CAIGWDRSSYEQYF.

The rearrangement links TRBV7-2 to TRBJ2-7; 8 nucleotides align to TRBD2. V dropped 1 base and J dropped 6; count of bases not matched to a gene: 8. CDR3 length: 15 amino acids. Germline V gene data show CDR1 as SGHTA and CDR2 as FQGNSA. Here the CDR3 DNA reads TGTGCCAGCAGCTTAGAAGTCAGCGGGAGCAGCGAGCAGTACTTC. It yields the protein CASSLEVSGSSEQYF.

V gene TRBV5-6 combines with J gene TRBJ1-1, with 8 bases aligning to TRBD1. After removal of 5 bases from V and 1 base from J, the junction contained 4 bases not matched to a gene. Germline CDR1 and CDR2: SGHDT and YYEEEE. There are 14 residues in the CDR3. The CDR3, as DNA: TGTGCCAGCAGGCTTGGGACAGGGAACACTGAAGCTTTCTTT. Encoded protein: CASRLGTGNTEAFF.

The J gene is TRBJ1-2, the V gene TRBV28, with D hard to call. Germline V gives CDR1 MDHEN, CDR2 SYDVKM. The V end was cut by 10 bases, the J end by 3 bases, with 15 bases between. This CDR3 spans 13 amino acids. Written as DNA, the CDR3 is TGTGCCATCCAACCCTCGCACTACTATGGCTACACCTTC. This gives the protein CAIQPSHYYGYTF.